The clone carrying this T cell receptor beta chain has just a few counts. What it binds is not known. The data originate from a study of post-analysis software for immune sequencing data. Study findings and constraints: Significantly lower normalized Chao1 diversity was found in patients with multiple sclerosis relative to controls. Higher frequency in patients than in controls was seen for about five TRBV segments, with TRBV5-6, TRBV5-1 and TRBV20-1 among them.

The CDR3 consists of 16 residues. V was trimmed by 4 bases and J by 6 bases, leaving 23 bases between them. Per germline, CDR1 DFQATT and CDR2 SNEGSKA (reference sequence). Incorporated into the TCR beta cDNA libraries were unique molecular identifiers, which served to reduce PCR and sequencing biases. TCRdb called the PCR reads again in MiXCR, with one record for every CDR3 protein. The sample yields about 460,000 distinct CDR3 sequences, over 35% seen once. This chain joins TRBV20-1 and TRBJ2-3; D gene unclear. The sequence came from a girl aged 10 to 17 with multiple sclerosis. Sequencing input: blood. The CDR3 loop reads CSAKSPVTRRTDTQYF. CDR3 nucleotide sequence: TGCAGTGCTAAGTCGCCCGTGACCCGAAGAACCGATACGCAGTATTTT.